This T cell receptor (beta chain) is drawn from a study of T-cell reconstitution after alpha-beta-depleted transplantation in children. Unique molecular identifiers were incorporated when the TCRbeta library was constructed. TCRdb redid the calling of the PCR reads with MiXCR, one entry per CDR3 protein. Among roughly 500,000 distinct CDR3 sequences listed, approximately 29% were seen once. Per the germline V gene, CDR1 is SGHTA and CDR2 is FQGNSA. Trimming took 2 bases from V and 8 from J, leaving 15 bases between them. The CDR3 is 14 residues long. This clonotype came up many times. This material consisted of PBMCs from the stem cell graft donor, taken from the stem cell graft. The sequence derives from a human donor who donated a stem cell graft to a child with aplastic anemia. The chain recombines TRBV7-2 with TRBJ1-2, with a tentative D call TRBD1 (5 bases). CDR3 DNA sequence: TGTGCCAGCAGCTTAACAGGCCAAGCCGGGGGCTACACCTTC. This translates into CASSLTGQAGGYTF.